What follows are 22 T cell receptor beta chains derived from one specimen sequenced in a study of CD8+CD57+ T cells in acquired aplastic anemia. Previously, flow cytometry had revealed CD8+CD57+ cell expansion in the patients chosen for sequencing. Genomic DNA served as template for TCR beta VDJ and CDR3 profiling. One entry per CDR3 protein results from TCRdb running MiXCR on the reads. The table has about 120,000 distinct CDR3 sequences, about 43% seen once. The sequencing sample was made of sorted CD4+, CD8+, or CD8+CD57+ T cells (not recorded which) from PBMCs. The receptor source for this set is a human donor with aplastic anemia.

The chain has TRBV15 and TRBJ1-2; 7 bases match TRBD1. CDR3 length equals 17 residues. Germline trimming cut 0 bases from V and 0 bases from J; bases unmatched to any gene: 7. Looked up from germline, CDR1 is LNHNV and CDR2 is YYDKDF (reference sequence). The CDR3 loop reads CATSRDLRDRTNYGYTF. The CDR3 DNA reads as TGTGCCACCAGCAGAGACTTAAGGGACAGAACTAACTATGGCTACACCTTC.

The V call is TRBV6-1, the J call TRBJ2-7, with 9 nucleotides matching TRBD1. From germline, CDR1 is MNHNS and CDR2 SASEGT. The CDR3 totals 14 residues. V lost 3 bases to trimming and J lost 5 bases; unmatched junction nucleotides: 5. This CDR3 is CASSDGQGSNEQYF. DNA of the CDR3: TGTGCCAGCAGTGACGGACAGGGGTCCAACGAGCAGTACTTC.

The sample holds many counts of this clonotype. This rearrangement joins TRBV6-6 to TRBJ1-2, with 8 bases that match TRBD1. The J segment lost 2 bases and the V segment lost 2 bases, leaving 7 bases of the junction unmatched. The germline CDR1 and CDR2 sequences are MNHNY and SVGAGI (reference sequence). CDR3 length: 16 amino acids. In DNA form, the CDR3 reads TGTGCCAGCAGTTACCGGCAGGGGGCATCGAACTATGGCTACACCTTC. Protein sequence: CASSYRQGASNYGYTF.

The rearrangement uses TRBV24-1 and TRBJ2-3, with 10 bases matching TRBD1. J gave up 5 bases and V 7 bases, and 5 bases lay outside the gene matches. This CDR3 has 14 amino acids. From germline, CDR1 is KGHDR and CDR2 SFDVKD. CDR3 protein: CATSGTGAGDTQYF. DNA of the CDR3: TGTGCCACCAGCGGGACAGGGGCTGGAGATACGCAGTATTTT.

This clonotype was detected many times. CDR3 nucleotides: TGCAGTGCTAGTCTGTCGAGGTTTACCTACGAGCAGTACTTC. Protein sequence: CSASLSRFTYEQYF. V is TRBV20-1 and J is TRBJ2-7, with no clear D. V gave up 3 bases and J gave up 2 bases, with 14 bases separating them. The CDR3 length is 14 residues. Germline V CDR1 and CDR2: DFQATT, SNEGSKA (reference sequence).

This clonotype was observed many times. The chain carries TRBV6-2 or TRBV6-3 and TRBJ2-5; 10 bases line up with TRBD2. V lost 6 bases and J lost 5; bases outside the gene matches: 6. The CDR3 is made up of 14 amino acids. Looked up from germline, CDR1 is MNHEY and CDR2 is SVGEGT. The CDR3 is CASSQRGGRETQYF. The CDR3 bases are TGTGCCAGCAGCCAGCGGGGGGGGAGGGAGACCCAGTACTTC.

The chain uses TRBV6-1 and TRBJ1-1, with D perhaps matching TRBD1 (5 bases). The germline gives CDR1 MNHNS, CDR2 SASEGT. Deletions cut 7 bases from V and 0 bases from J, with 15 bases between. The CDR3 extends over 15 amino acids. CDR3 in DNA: TGTGCCAGCACCCGGGGGACCGACGTGAACACTGAAGCTTTCTTT. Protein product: CASTRGTDVNTEAFF.

The DNA of the CDR3 is TGCAGCGTCCATGGACAGGTTGCCCACGAGCAGTACTTC. Translated, it gives CSVHGQVAHEQYF. The chain carries TRBV29-1 and TRBJ2-7; 7 bases fit TRBD1. The CDR3 length is 13 residues. Germline CDR1 is SQVTM and CDR2 is ANQGSEA. J was trimmed by 5 bases and V by 6 bases; bases with no gene match: 10.

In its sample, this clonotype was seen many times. Written as DNA, the CDR3 is TGTGCCAGCAGTTACTGGATCGATGGCTACACCTTC. Its protein product is CASSYWIDGYTF. The chain combines TRBV6-5 with TRBJ1-2; no clear D gene. V was shortened by 1 base and J by 6 bases, with 6 bases between the two germline ends. Looked up from germline, CDR1 is MNHEY and CDR2 is SVGAGI. This CDR3 region has 12 residues.

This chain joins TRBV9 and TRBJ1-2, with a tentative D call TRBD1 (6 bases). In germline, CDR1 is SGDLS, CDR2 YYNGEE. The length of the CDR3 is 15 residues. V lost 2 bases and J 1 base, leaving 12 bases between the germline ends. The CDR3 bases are TGTGCCAGCAGCGTCGGGACAAGGGTTAACTATGGCTACACCTTC. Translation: CASSVGTRVNYGYTF. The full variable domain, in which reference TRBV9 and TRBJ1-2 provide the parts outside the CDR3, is DSGVTQTPKHLITATGQRVTLRCSPRSGDLSVYWYQQSLDQGLQFLIQYYNGEERAKGNILERFSAQQFPDLHSELNLSSLELGDSALYFCASSVGTRVNYGYTFGSGTRLTVV.

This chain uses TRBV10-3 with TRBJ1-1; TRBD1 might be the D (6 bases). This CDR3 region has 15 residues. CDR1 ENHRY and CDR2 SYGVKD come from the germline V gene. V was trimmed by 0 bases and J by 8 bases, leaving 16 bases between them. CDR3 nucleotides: TGTGCCATCAGTGAGTCGGGGAGACAGGCAAACGAAGCTTTCTTT. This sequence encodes CAISESGRQANEAFF.

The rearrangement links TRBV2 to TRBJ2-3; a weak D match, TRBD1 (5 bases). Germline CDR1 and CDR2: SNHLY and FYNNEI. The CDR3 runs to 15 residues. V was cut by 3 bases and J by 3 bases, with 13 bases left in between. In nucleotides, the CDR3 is TGTGCCAGCAGTGACAGGGCTGTGAGTACAGATACGCAGTATTTT. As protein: CASSDRAVSTDTQYF.

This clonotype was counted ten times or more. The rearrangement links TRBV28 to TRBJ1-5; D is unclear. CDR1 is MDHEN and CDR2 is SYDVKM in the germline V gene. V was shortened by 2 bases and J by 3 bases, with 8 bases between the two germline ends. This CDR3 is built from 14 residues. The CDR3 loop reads CASSLIQSNQPQHF. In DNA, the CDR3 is TGTGCCAGCAGTTTAATTCAGTCCAATCAGCCCCAGCATTTT.

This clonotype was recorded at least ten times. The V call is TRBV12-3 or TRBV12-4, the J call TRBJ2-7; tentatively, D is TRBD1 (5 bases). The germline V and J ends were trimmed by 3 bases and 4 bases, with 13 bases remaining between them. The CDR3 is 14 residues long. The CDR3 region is CASSFSGRVYEQYV. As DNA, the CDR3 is TGTGCCAGCAGTTTTTCGGGCAGGGTATACGAGCAGTACGTC.

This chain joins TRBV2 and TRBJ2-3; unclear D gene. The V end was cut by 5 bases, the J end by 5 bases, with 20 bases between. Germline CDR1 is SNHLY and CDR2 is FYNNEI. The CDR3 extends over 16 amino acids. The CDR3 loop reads CASSLSGAPREDTQYF. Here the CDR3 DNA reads TGTGCCAGCAGTTTATCCGGAGCCCCCAGAGAAGATACGCAGTATTTT.

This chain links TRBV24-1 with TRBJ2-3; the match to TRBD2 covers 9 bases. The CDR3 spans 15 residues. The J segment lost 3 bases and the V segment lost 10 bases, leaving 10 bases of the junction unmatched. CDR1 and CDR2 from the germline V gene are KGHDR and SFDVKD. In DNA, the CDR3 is TGTGCCACTCAACAGGCGGGAGGGACAACAGATACGCAGTATTTT. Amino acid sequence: CATQQAGGTTDTQYF.

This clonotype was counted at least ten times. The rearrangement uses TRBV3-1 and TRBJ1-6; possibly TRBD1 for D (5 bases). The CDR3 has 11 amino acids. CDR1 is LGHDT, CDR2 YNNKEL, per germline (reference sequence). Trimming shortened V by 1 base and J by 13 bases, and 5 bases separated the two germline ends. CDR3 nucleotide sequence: TGTGCCAGCAGCCAAGGGGGGCCCCTCCACTTT. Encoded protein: CASSQGGPLHF. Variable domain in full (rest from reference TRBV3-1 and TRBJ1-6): DTAVSQTPKYLVTQMGNDKSIKCEQNLGHDTMYWYKQDSKKFLKIMFSYNNKELIINETVPNRFSPKSPDKAHLNLHINSLELGDSAVYFCASSQGGPLHFGNGTRLTVT.

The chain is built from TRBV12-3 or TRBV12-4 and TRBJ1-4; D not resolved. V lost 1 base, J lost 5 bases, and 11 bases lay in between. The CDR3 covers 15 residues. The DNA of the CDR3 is TGTGCCAGCAGTTTAGGAGGGAATCGGAATGAAAAACTGTTTTTT. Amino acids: CASSLGGNRNEKLFF.

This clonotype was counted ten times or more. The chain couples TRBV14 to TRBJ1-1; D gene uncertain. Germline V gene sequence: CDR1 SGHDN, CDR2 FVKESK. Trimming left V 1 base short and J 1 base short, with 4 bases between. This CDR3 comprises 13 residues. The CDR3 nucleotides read TGTGCCAGCAGCCAAGTCAAGAACACTGAAGCTTTCTTT. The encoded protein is CASSQVKNTEAFF.

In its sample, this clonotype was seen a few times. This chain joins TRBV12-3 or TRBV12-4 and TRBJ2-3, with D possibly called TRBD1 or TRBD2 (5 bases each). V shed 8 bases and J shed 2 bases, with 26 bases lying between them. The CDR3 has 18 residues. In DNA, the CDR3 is TGTGCCAGCGACGACCGTCGGGACCATACCCAATACACAGATACGCAGTATTTT. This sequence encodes CASDDRRDHTQYTDTQYF.

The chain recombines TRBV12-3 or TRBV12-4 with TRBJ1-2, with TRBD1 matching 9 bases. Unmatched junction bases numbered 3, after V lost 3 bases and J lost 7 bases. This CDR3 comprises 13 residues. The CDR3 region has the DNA TGTGCCAGCAGTTTGGGACAGGGAAGTGGCTACACCTTC. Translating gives CASSLGQGSGYTF.

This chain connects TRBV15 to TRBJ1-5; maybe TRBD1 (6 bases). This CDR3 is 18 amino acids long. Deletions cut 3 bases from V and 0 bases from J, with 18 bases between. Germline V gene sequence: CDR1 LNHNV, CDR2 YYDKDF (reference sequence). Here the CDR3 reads CATSSYLTGRASNQPQHF. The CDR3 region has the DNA TGTGCCACCAGCAGTTACCTTACAGGGAGGGCTAGCAATCAGCCCCAGCATTTT.